This T cell receptor beta chain was sequenced in a study of T cells in Graves' hyperthyroidism and ophthalmopathy (dated by TCRdb to the late 2010s). Regarding the complete study: Peripheral blood samples were taken at initial diagnosis, before any treatment was given. The roughly 90 discovery patients were divided at random into training and test sets in a 7:3 ratio. A discovery cohort of roughly 96 patients, roughly 45 with Graves' ophthalmopathy and 55 to 60 with stable Graves' hyperthyroidism, was used to find distinguishing TCR V-J signatures. After blood sampling, hyperthyroidism patients were treated with methimazole at a starting dose of 30 mg daily, and ophthalmopathy patients were treated with high-dose intravenous methylprednisolone. Prospective prediction of ophthalmopathy was tested in an independent validation cohort of approximately 19 hyperthyroidism patients and 17 patients who later progressed to ophthalmopathy. According to the paper, TCR Vbeta CDR3 sequencing was carried out on over 130 peripheral blood samples, which came from fewer than 50 ophthalmopathy, fewer than 80 hyperthyroidism and roughly 17 progressor patients. In about 6 Graves' hyperthyroidism patients, the study also compared T-cell repertoires from thyroid tissue with T-cell repertoires from blood. General conclusions and limits of the study: Most expanded thyroid clonotypes (frequency above 0.001) were also found in blood, which suggests that blood repertoires may mirror thyroid immune responses. Sample size was not statistically predetermined, and investigators were not blinded to group allocation. In validation, progression to ophthalmopathy was predicted by the model with almost 71% sensitivity and 72% to 85% specificity, a median of roughly six months before onset. A 13 V-J signature model separated ophthalmopathy from stable hyperthyroidism, with around 90% sensitivity and about 81% specificity in cross-validation and 80%/75% in testing.

Hyperthyroidism patients were newly diagnosed, had a disease duration of under 2 months, and were aged 18 to 65 years. Patients with uncontrolled infections, other autoimmune diseases, pregnancy or lactation were excluded. Diagnoses were established on the basis of clinical symptoms, serum thyroxine and TRAb, thyroid ultrasound, and orbital computed tomography. For progressor patients, blood was drawn at the first diagnosis of hyperthyroidism, before any ophthalmopathy symptoms had appeared. Ficoll-Paque density gradient centrifugation was used to isolate PBMCs from 8.5 to 10 ml of fresh peripheral blood. Patients classed as progressors first received a Graves' hyperthyroidism diagnosis and then went on to develop ophthalmopathy during follow-up. Total RNA was extracted using Trizol reagent, and RNA quality was assessed on an Agilent 2100 Bioanalyzer. The TCR beta CDR3 regions were amplified from the RNA transcripts. The TCR CDR3 was subjected to a first round of RT-PCR using the HTBI primer set and the Qiagen OneStep RT-PCR kit. A second multiplex PCR round built the libraries, followed by size selection and purification. Paired-end sequencing of the libraries was performed with 100 bp reads on an Illumina HiSeq2000. Concerning the study's data processing: SOAPnuke was used to process the raw data, removing reads that contained adapters or uncalled bases, had a mean Phred below 15, or lacked an exact match to the constant primer or identifier. High-quality paired reads were merged using COPE v1.2.5, and each unique nucleotide sequence was defined as a clonotype. MiTCR v1.1 was used to align the clonotypes against IMGT TRBV, TRBD and TRBJ reference segments. The analysis included only V-J combinations with a frequency above 0.0001, which together covered 99% to 99.2% of the repertoires. The TCS score was defined as the ratio of F50 (clonal expansion) to E x V (chaos), calculated using BLOSUM62-based TCRdist between CDR3 peptides within each V-J. Welch's t-statistics and random forest reduced roughly 530 V-J features to 13, which were used in a naive Bayes classifier (R e1071). TCRdb trimmed public reads at Q25 via fastp, called clones via MiXCR and kept in-frame beta chains. Rows with one shared CDR3 protein collapse into an entry with the most common genes and DNA. The V and J calls and clone size come from TCRdb's table, not from the authors' own analysis. Counted in this sample were 150,000 or so distinct CDR3 sequences; less than 25% of them appeared once. The leading ten clones occupy over 60% of the sample.

Measured from the cysteine to the phenylalanine, the CDR3 is 17 residues long. CDR3 DNA is the only sequence kept; it has 51 bases, read in frame from the first base. Via the germline V gene, CDR1 is MNHEY and CDR2 SVGAGI. Ends trimmed: V by 2 bases, J by 0 bases; bases unmatched to a gene: 5. This clonotype was seen ten or more times. No cognate antigen has been identified for it. Base qualities are missing; no much larger clone stands one base away. The source of this sequence is a woman aged 45-65 years with Graves' hyperthyroidism that later progressed to Graves' ophthalmopathy. In this chain, TRBV6-5 is recombined with TRBJ1-2; TRBD1 agrees with 11 junctional bases. The sequencing sample was made of blood. The bases are TGTGCCAGCAGTTACGCGGGACAGGGGGTAGCTAACTATGGCTACACCTTC. Translation gives CASSYAGQGVANYGYTF.